This record looks at one T cell receptor beta chain sequence and its context. This record comes from a study of blood T cells in healthy people across ages. With a J-beta primer mix and a sample-barcoded 5' primer, a second PCR ran 7 to 11 cycles. TCRdb fed the 5' RACE reads into MiXCR, producing one record per CDR3 protein. The sample lists about 1 million distinct CDR3 sequences, under 45% occurring once. Trimming at V came to 1 base and at J to 1 base, leaving 4 bases not matched to a gene. The germline CDR1 and CDR2 sequences are MDHEN and SYDVKM. The CDR3 loop spans 16 amino acids. The sequenced material came from blood. The rearrangement joins TRBV28 to TRBJ1-2; TRBD1 aligns across 9 bases. The origin of this receptor is a woman aged 55-75 years in good health. The CDR3 reads CASSLSQGALNYGYTF. In DNA form, the CDR3 reads TGTGCCAGCAGTTTATCACAGGGGGCCCTTAACTATGGCTACACCTTC.